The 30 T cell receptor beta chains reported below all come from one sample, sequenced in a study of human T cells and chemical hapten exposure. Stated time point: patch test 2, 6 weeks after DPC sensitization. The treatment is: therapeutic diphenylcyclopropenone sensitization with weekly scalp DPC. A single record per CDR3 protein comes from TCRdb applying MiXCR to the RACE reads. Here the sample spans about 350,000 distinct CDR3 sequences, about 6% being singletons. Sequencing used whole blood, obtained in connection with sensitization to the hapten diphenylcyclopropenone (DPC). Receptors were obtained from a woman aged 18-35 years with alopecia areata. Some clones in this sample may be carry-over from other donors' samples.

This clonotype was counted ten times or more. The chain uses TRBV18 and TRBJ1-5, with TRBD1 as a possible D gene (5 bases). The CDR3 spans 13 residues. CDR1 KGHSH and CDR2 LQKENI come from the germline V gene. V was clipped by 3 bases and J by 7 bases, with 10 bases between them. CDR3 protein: CASSPQGGQPQHF. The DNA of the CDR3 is TGTGCCAGCTCACCCCAGGGAGGCCAGCCCCAGCATTTT.

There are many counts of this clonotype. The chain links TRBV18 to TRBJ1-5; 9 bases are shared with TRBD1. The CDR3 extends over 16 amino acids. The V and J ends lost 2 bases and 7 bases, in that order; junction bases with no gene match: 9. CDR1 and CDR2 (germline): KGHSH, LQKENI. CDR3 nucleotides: TGTGCCAGCTCACCAAGGACAGGGGAAATGGGCCAGCCCCAGCATTTT. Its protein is CASSPRTGEMGQPQHF.

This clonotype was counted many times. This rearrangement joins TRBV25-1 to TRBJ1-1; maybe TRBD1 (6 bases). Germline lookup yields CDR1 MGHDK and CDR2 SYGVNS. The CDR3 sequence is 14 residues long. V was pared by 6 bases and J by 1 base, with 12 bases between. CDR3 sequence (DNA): TGTGCCAGCAGCCCTGGACAGAGGAACACTGAAGCTTTCTTT. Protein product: CASSPGQRNTEAFF.

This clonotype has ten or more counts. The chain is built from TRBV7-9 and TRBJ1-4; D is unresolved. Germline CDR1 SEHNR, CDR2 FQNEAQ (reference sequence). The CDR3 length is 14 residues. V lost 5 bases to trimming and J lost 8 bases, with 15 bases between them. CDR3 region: CASSPRTEGEKLFF. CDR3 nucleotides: TGTGCCAGCAGCCCGCGTACCGAAGGGGAAAAACTGTTTTTT.

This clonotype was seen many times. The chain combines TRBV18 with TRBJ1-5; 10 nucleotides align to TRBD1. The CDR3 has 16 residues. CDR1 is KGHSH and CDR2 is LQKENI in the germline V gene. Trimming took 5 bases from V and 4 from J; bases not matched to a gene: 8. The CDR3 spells CASSAGTGALNQPQHF. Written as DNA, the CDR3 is TGTGCCAGCTCAGCCGGGACAGGGGCTTTGAATCAGCCCCAGCATTTT. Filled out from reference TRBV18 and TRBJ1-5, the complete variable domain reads NAGVMQNPRHLVRRRGQEARLRCSPMKGHSHVYWYRQLPEEGLKFMVYLQKENIIDESGMPKERFSAEFPKEGPSILRIQQVVRGDSAAYFCASSAGTGALNQPQHFGDGTRLSIL.

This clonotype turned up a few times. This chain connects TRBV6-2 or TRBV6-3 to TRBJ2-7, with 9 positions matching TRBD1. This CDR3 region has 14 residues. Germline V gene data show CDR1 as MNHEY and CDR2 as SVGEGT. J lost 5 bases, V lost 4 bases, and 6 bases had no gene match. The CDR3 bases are TGTGCCAGCAGTTCACAGGGGGCGCTGAACGAGCAGTACTTC. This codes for CASSSQGALNEQYF.

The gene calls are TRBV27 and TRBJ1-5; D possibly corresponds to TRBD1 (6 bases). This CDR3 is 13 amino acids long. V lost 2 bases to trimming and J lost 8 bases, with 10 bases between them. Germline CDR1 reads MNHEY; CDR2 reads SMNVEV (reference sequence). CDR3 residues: CASSLGGAEPQHF. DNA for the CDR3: TGTGCCAGCAGTTTAGGGGGCGCCGAGCCCCAGCATTTT.

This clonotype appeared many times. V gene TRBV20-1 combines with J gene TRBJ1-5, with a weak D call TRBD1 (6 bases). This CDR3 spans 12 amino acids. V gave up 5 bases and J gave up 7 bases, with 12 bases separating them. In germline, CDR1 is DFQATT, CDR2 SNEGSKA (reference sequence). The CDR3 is CSAQRGEQPQHF. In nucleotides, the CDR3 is TGCAGTGCTCAAAGGGGGGAACAGCCCCAGCATTTT.

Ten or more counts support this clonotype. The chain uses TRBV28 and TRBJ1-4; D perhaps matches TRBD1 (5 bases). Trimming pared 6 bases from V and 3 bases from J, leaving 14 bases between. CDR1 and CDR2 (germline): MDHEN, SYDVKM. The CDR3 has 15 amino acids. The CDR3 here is CASRSLREANEKLFF. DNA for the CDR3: TGTGCCAGCAGGTCACTCAGGGAAGCTAATGAAAAACTGTTTTTT.

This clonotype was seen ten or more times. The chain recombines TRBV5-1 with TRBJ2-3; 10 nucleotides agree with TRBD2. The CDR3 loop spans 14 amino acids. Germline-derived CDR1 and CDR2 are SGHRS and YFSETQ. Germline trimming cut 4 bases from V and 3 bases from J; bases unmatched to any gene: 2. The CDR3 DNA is TGCGCCAGCAGCACTAGCGGGGTGACAGATACGCAGTATTTT. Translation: CASSTSGVTDTQYF.

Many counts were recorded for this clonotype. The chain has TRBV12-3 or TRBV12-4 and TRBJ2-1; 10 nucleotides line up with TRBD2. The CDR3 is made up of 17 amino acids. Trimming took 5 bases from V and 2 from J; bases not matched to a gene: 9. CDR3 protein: CASSPSGGRPTYNEQFF. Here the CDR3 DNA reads TGTGCCAGCAGTCCTAGCGGGGGTCGCCCAACCTACAATGAGCAGTTCTTC.

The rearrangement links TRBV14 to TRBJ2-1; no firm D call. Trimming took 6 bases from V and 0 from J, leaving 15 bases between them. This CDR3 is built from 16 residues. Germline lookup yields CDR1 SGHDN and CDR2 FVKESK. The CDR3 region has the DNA TGTGCCAGCAGTCCCCTACTCAGAAGCTCCTACAATGAGCAGTTCTTC. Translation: CASSPLLRSSYNEQFF.

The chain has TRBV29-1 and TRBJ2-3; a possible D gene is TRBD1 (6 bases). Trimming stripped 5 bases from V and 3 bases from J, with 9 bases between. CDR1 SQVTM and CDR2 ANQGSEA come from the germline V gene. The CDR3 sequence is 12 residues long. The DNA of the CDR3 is TGCAGCGTTCAAACAGGGACAGATACGCAGTATTTT. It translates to CSVQTGTDTQYF.

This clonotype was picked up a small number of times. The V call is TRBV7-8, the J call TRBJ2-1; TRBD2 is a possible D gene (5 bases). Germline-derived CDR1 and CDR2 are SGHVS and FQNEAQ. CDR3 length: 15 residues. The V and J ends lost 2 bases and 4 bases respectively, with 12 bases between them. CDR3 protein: CASSLYPGDYNEQFF. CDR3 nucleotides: TGTGCCAGCAGCTTATATCCCGGGGATTACAATGAGCAGTTCTTC.

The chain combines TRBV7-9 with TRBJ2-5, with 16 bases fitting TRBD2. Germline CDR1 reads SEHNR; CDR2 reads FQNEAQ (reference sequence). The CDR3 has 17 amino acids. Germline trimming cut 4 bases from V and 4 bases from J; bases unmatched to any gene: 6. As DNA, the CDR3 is TGTGCCAGCAGCTCCGGGACTAGCGGGGGGGCGAGAGAGACCCAGTACTTC. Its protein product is CASSSGTSGGARETQYF.

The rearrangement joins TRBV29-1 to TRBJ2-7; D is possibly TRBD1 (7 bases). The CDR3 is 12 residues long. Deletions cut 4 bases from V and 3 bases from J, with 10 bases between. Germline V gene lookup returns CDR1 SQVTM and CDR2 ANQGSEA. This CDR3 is CSVAGGLYEQYF. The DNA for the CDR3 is TGCAGCGTTGCAGGGGGACTCTACGAGCAGTACTTC.

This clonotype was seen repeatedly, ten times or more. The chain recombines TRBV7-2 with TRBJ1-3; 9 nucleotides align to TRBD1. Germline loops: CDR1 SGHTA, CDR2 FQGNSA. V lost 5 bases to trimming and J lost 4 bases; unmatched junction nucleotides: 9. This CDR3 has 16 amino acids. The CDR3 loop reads CASSPFSGTGGNTIYF. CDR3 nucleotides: TGTGCCAGCAGCCCCTTCTCCGGGACAGGGGGAAACACCATATATTTT.

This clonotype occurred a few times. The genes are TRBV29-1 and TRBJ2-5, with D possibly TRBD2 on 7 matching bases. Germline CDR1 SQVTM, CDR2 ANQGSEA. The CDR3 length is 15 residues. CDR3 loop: CGGSGGARSEETQYF. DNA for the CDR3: TGCGGAGGGAGTGGGGGGGCCAGGAGCGAAGAGACCCAGTACTTC.

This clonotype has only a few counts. The CDR3 sequence: CASSPTGGGYGGGYTF. CDR3 nucleotides: TGTGCCAGCAGCCCGACAGGGGGCGGATACGGCGGTGGCTACACCTTC. The rearrangement joins TRBV7-3 to TRBJ1-2, with TRBD1 matching 10 bases. Per the germline V gene, CDR1 is SGHTA and CDR2 is FQGTGA. The V gene end was trimmed by 5 bases and the J gene end by 7 bases; junction bases not matched to a gene: 13. The CDR3 extends over 16 amino acids.

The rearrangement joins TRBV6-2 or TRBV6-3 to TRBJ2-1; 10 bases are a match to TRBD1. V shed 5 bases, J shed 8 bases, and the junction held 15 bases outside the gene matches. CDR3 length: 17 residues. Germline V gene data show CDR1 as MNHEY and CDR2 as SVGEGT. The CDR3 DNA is TGTGCCAGCAGTCCCTTATCGGGGGACAGGGGTTCGGATGAGCAGTTCTTC. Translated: CASSPLSGDRGSDEQFF.

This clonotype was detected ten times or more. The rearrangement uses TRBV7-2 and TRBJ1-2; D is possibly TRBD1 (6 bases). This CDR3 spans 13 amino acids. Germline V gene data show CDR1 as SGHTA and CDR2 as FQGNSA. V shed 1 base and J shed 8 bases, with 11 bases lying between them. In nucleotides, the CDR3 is TGTGCCAGCAGCTTAGTGGCAGGGGAGGGCTACACCTTC. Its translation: CASSLVAGEGYTF. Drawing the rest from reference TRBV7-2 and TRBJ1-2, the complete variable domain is GAGVSQSPSNKVTEKGKDVELRCDPISGHTALYWYRQSLGQGLEFLIYFQGNSAPDKSGLPSDRFSAERTGGSVSTLTIQRTQQEDSAVYLCASSLVAGEGYTFGSGTRLTVV.

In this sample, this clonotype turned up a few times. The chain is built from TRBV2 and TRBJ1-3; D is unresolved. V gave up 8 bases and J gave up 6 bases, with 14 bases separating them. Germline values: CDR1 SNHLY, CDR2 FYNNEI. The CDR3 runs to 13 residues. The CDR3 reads CASSVIFENTIYF. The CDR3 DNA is TGTGCCAGCTCGGTGATTTTTGAAAACACCATATATTTT.

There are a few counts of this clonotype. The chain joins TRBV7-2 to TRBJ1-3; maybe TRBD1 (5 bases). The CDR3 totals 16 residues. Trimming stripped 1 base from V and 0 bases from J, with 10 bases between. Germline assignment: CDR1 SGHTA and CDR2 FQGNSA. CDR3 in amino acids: CASSLGSGISGNTIYF. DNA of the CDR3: TGTGCCAGCAGCTTAGGGTCAGGGATCTCTGGAAACACCATATATTTT. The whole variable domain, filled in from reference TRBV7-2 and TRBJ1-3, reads GAGVSQSPSNKVTEKGKDVELRCDPISGHTALYWYRQSLGQGLEFLIYFQGNSAPDKSGLPSDRFSAERTGGSVSTLTIQRTQQEDSAVYLCASSLGSGISGNTIYFGEGSWLTVV.

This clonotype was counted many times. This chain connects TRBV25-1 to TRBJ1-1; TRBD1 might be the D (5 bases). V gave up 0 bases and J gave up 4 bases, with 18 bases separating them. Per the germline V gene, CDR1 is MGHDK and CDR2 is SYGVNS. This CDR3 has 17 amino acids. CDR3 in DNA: TGTGCCAGCAGTGAATACGACTGGGATCATCAGGGCACTGAAGCTTTCTTT. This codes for CASSEYDWDHQGTEAFF.

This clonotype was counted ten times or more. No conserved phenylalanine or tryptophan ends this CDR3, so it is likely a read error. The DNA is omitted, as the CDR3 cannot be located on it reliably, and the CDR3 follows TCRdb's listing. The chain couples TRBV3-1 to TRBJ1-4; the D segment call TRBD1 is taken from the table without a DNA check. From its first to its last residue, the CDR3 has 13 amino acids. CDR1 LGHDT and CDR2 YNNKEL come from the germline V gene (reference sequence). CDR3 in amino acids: CASSGDYLGDILL.

The CDR3, as DNA: TGTGCCACCAGTGACGAGAACACCGGGGAGCTGTTTTTT. It specifies CATSDENTGELFF. This chain connects TRBV24-1 to TRBJ2-2; D gene ambiguous. Trimming took off 4 bases at V and 1 base at J, with 3 bases between the two ends. This CDR3 comprises 13 residues. Germline-derived CDR1 and CDR2 are KGHDR and SFDVKD.

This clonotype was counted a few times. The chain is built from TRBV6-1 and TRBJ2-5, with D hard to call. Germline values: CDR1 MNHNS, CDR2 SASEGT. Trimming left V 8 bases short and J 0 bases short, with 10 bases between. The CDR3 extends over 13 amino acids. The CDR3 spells CASSDLYQETQYF. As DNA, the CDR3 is TGTGCCAGCTCGGATTTGTACCAAGAGACCCAGTACTTC.

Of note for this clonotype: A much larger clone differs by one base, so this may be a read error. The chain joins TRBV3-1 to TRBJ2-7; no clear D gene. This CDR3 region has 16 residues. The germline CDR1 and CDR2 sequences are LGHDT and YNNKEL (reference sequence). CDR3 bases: TGTGCCAGCAGCCAAGGGGCCGGCCGGAGCTCCTACGAGCAGAACTTC. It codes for CASSQGAGRSSYEQNF.

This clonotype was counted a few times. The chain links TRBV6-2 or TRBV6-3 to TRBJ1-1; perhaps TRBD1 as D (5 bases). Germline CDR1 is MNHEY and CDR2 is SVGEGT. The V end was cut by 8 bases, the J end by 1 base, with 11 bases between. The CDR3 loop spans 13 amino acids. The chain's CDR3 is CASGAWKNTEAFF. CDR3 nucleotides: TGTGCCAGCGGGGCATGGAAGAACACTGAAGCTTTCTTT.

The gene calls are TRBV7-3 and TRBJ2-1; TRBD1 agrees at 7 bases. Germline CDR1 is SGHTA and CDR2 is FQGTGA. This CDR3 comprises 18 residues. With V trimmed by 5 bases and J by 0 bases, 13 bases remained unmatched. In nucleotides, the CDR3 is TGTGCCAGCAGCACCGGGACAGCGATAAAGAGCTCCTACAATGAGCAGTTCTTC. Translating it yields CASSTGTAIKSSYNEQFF.